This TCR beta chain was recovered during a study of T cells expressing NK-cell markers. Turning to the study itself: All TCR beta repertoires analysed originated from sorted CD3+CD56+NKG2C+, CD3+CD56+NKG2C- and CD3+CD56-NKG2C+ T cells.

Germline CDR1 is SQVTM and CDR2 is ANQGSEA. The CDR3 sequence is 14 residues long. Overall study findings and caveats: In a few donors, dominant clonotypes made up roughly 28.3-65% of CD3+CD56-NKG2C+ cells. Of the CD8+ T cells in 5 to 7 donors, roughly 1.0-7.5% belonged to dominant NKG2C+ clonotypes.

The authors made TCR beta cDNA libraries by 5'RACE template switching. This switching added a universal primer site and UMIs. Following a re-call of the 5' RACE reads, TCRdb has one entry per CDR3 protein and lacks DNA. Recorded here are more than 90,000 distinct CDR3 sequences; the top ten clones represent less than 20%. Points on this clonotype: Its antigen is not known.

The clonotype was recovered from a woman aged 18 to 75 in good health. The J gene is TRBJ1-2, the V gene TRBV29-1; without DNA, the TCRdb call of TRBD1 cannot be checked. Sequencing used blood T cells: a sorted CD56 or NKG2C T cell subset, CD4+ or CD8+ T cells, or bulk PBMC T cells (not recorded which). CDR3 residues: CSAGGTGVVSGYTF.